The next 32 T cell receptor beta chains were all read from a single sample in a study of cytomegalovirus exposure and HLA in healthy donors. 13 Jbeta primers and 60 Vbeta primers were used for the PCR. Repertoires were generated with immunoSEQ multiplex PCR, while TCRdb's copy carries only in-frame clones and drops some. The profile shows over 100,000 clones, about 76% of them singletons. The sequenced sample was PBMCs. The receptors stem from a man aged 30-40 years in good health and CMV-seropositive.

The chain carries TRBV19 and TRBJ2-5, with D possibly being TRBD2 (6 bases). V was pared by 2 bases and J by 1 base, with 17 bases between. The CDR3 extends over 17 amino acids. Per germline, CDR1 LNHDA and CDR2 SQIVND (reference sequence). CDR3 amino acids: CASSIRFGEALQETQYF. The CDR3 coding sequence is TGTGCCAGTAGTATAAGGTTCGGGGAGGCACTCCAAGAGACCCAGTACTTC.

This chain joins TRBV6-5 and TRBJ2-1; TRBD2 matches 10 bases. The length of the CDR3 is 15 residues. Germline lookup yields CDR1 MNHEY and CDR2 SVGAGI. V was clipped by 4 bases and J by 5 bases; unmatched bases: 5. CDR3 DNA sequence: TGTGCCAGCAGTTGGGGGACTAGCGTTAACAATGAGCAGTTCTTC. Translation: CASSWGTSVNNEQFF.

This clone was detected only once. The chain is built from TRBV5-4 and TRBJ2-3; the match to TRBD2 covers 8 bases. V shed 4 bases and J 6 bases; nucleotides not matched to a gene: 7. This CDR3 region has 14 residues. Looked up from germline, CDR1 is SGHNT and CDR2 is YYREEE (reference sequence). The chain's CDR3 is CASSLRGGLDTQYF. The CDR3 DNA is TGTGCCAGCAGCCTCCGGGGGGGCCTTGATACGCAGTATTTT. Using reference TRBV5-4 and TRBJ2-3 for the parts outside the CDR3, the full variable domain is ETGVTQSPTHLIKTRGQQVTLRCSSQSGHNTVSWYQQALGQGPQFIFQYYREEENGRGNFPPRFSGLQFPNYSSELNVNALELDDSALYLCASSLRGGLDTQYFGPGTRLTVL.

The chain joins TRBV11-2 to TRBJ1-2; weak D call: TRBD1 (5 bases). V lost 7 bases and J lost 2, with 14 bases in between. The CDR3 runs to 14 residues. The V gene's germline CDR1 is SGHAT and CDR2 FQNNGV. For the CDR3, the DNA is TGTGCCAGCATGGGGATGCGGGGGAACTATGGCTACACCTTC. Its protein is CASMGMRGNYGYTF. Variable domain in full (rest from reference TRBV11-2 and TRBJ1-2): EAGVAQSPRYKIIEKRQSVAFWCNPISGHATLYWYQQILGQGPKLLIQFQNNGVVDDSQLPKDRFSAERLKGVDSTLKIQPAKLEDSAVYLCASMGMRGNYGYTFGSGTRLTVV.

This rearrangement joins TRBV2 to TRBJ2-1; D might be TRBD1 (5 bases). The germline V gene encodes CDR1 SNHLY and CDR2 FYNNEI. The germline V and J ends were trimmed by 10 bases and 12 bases, with 19 bases remaining between them. This CDR3 region has 12 residues. The CDR3 spells CATRPDLRGQFF. The CDR3 DNA sequence: TGTGCCACCCGACCGGATTTAAGGGGGCAGTTCTTC.

The V and J genes are TRBV6-4 and TRBJ2-1; 11 nucleotides line up with TRBD2. Trimming at V came to 3 bases and at J to 9 bases, leaving 4 bases not matched to a gene. The CDR3 totals 14 residues. The germline CDR1 and CDR2 sequences are MRHNA and SNTAGT. The CDR3 region is CASSELAGDGEQFF. CDR3 DNA: TGTGCCAGCAGTGAACTAGCGGGGGACGGTGAGCAGTTCTTC.

DNA of the CDR3: TGTGCCAGCAGCCCCGGACAGGTGGCTGGCACCATATATTTT. Translating gives CASSPGQVAGTIYF. V usage is TRBV5-4 and J usage is TRBJ1-3; 7 bases match TRBD1. The junction had 10 bases not matched to a gene; V was cut back by 4 bases and J by 9 bases. CDR3 length: 14 residues. CDR1 SGHNT and CDR2 YYREEE come from the germline V gene (reference sequence). Full variable domain (missing parts from reference TRBV5-4 and TRBJ1-3): ETGVTQSPTHLIKTRGQQVTLRCSSQSGHNTVSWYQQALGQGPQFIFQYYREEENGRGNFPPRFSGLQFPNYSSELNVNALELDDSALYLCASSPGQVAGTIYFGEGSWLTVV.

V is TRBV5-1 and J is TRBJ2-3, with D perhaps matching TRBD2 (5 bases). This CDR3 has 19 amino acids. V shed 4 bases and J shed 2 bases, with 26 bases lying between them. The germline CDR1 and CDR2 sequences are SGHRS and YFSETQ. DNA for the CDR3: TGCGCCAGCAGCAAAGCGACATCTAGCCAAACGCTGTACACAGATACGCAGTATTTT. The encoded protein is CASSKATSSQTLYTDTQYF.

This chain joins TRBV5-4 and TRBJ2-5; possibly TRBD2 for D (6 bases). Germline-derived CDR1 and CDR2 are SGHNT and YYREEE (reference sequence). V dropped 0 bases and J dropped 5 bases, with 11 bases sitting between them. This CDR3 is built from 14 residues. The CDR3 protein is CASSLALAGETQYF. The CDR3 DNA sequence: TGTGCCAGCAGCTTGGCCTTGGCGGGGGAGACCCAGTACTTC.

CDR3 region: CASSLGTGRTSPLHF. The CDR3 region has the DNA TGTGCCAGCAGCTTGGGGACAGGGCGCACTTCACCCCTCCACTTT. V is TRBV5-6 and J is TRBJ1-6; 8 bases agree with TRBD1. This CDR3 has 15 amino acids. V lost 0 bases and J lost 9; bases outside the gene matches: 5. Germline V gene sequence: CDR1 SGHDT, CDR2 YYEEEE.

In its sample, this clone was seen many times. This sequence joins TRBV28 and TRBJ1-1, with 7 bases that match TRBD1. This CDR3 is built from 14 residues. Germline V gene data show CDR1 as MDHEN and CDR2 as SYDVKM. The ends lost 6 bases at V and 0 bases at J; junction bases unmatched: 4. The CDR3 region has the DNA TGTGCCAGCAGGTTGGGACAGATGAACACTGAAGCTTTCTTT. This encodes CASRLGQMNTEAFF.

The chain recombines TRBV6-5 with TRBJ2-7; 7 positions match TRBD1. The trim removed 6 bases at V and 2 bases at J, leaving 4 bases unmatched. The CDR3 loop spans 13 amino acids. CDR1 MNHEY and CDR2 SVGAGI come from the germline V gene. In DNA, the CDR3 is TGTGCCAGCAGGAACAGGGGCCCCTACGAGCAGTACTTC. It translates to CASRNRGPYEQYF.

The chain links TRBV19 to TRBJ1-5; possible D gene TRBD1, 6 bases. CDR1 is LNHDA and CDR2 is SQIVND in the germline V gene (reference sequence). Trimming removed 5 bases from V and 2 bases from J, with 10 bases in between. This CDR3 comprises 14 residues. The CDR3 DNA follows: TGTGCCAGTAGTCCCGCAGGGGGCAATCAGCCCCAGCATTTT. The encoded protein is CASSPAGGNQPQHF.

This clone occurred once. This chain uses TRBV5-6 with TRBJ2-1, with 10 bases lining up with TRBD1. CDR1 SGHDT and CDR2 YYEEEE come from the germline V gene. Trimming took 2 bases from V and 5 from J; bases not matched to a gene: 7. The CDR3 has 16 amino acids. CDR3 loop: CASSLWGQGRNNEQFF. In nucleotides, the CDR3 is TGTGCCAGCAGCTTATGGGGACAGGGGCGCAACAATGAGCAGTTCTTC.

This chain joins TRBV5-4 and TRBJ1-3; D is ambiguous. The CDR3 covers 14 residues. Trimming took 0 bases from V and 0 from J, leaving 4 bases between them. Germline V CDR1 and CDR2: SGHNT, YYREEE (reference sequence). In DNA, the CDR3 is TGTGCCAGCAGCTTGGCGGGCTCTGGAAACACCATATATTTT. Amino acid sequence: CASSLAGSGNTIYF.

The chain joins TRBV6-5 to TRBJ2-7, with D unclear. The germline V gene has CDR1 MNHEY and CDR2 SVGAGI. The V end lost 3 bases, the J end lost 6 bases, and 15 bases lay between the germline ends. There are 14 residues in the CDR3. The CDR3 nucleotides are TGTGCCAGCAGTTATGACCTCACCCCAGGCGAGCAGTACTTC. Its protein product is CASSYDLTPGEQYF.

This chain links TRBV18 with TRBJ2-7, with 7 bases aligning to TRBD1. Germline V gene sequence: CDR1 KGHSH, CDR2 LQKENI. This CDR3 contains 14 residues. The junction had 10 bases not matched to a gene; V was cut back by 8 bases and J by 3 bases. The chain's CDR3 is CASRDSTMGYEQYF. The CDR3 DNA sequence: TGTGCCAGCAGGGACAGTACAATGGGCTACGAGCAGTACTTC.

This chain uses TRBV27 with TRBJ1-2, with a possible D match to TRBD1 (5 bases). The CDR3 consists of 14 residues. The germline V gene encodes CDR1 MNHEY and CDR2 SMNVEV (reference sequence). V shed 6 bases and J shed 8 bases, with 19 bases lying between them. CDR3 loop: CASRPRGGRYGYTF. Written as DNA, the CDR3 is TGTGCCAGCAGACCAAGGGGCGGTCGGTACGGCTACACCTTC.

The V gene is TRBV21-1, the J gene TRBJ2-5; TRBD1, the D gene given by the table, was not confirmed from the DNA. TRBV21-1 is designated a pseudogene. This CDR3 is 15 amino acids long. CDR3 sequence (DNA): TGTGCCAGCAGCAAAGGGGGGACAGGGGAAGAGACCCAGTACTTC. Amino acids: CASSKGGTGEETQYF.

V and J are TRBV30 and TRBJ1-6, with 8 nucleotides matching TRBD1. CDR3 size: 14 residues. Germline assignment: CDR1 GTSNPN and CDR2 SVGIG (reference sequence). V lost 6 bases to trimming and J lost 6 bases; unmatched junction nucleotides: 7. The CDR3 loop is CACGTGQPNSPLHF. As DNA, the CDR3 is TGTGCCTGCGGGACAGGACAGCCTAATTCACCCCTCCACTTT. The variable domain in full, completed from reference TRBV30 and TRBJ1-6, reads SQTIHQWPATLVQPVGSPLSLECTVEGTSNPNLYWYRQAAGRGLQLLFYSVGIGQISSEVPQNLSASRPQDRQFILSSKKLLLSDSGFYLCACGTGQPNSPLHFGNGTRLTVT.

V usage is TRBV7-2 and J usage is TRBJ1-2, with TRBD1 matching over 9 bases. The CDR3 covers 14 residues. The junction had 5 bases not matched to a gene; V was cut back by 5 bases and J by 4 bases. Germline V gives CDR1 SGHTA, CDR2 FQGNSA. CDR3 residues: CASSPDRGGYGYTF. The CDR3 DNA is TGTGCCAGCAGCCCGGACAGGGGAGGCTATGGCTACACCTTC.

The chain recombines TRBV28 with TRBJ2-5; D perhaps matches TRBD1 (5 bases). V lost 2 bases and J 4 bases, leaving 11 bases between the germline ends. Per germline, CDR1 MDHEN and CDR2 SYDVKM. CDR3 length equals 14 residues. The CDR3 DNA is TGTGCCAGCAGTTTACTTCGACAGACAGAGACCCAGTACTTC. Encoded protein: CASSLLRQTETQYF.

V is TRBV6-6 and J is TRBJ1-2, with TRBD1 matching over 8 bases. The CDR3 has 15 residues. Germline loops: CDR1 MNHNY, CDR2 SVGAGI (reference sequence). J gave up 3 bases and V 1 base, and 4 bases lay outside the gene matches. CDR3 amino acids: CASSYLADRDYGYTF. CDR3 bases: TGTGCCAGCAGTTACTTGGCGGACAGGGACTATGGCTACACCTTC.

This clone was picked up a small number of times. CDR3 protein: CASSQARQGLQPQHF. The CDR3 region has the DNA TGCGCCAGCAGCCAAGCTCGACAGGGGCTGCAGCCCCAGCATTTT. V and J are TRBV4-1 and TRBJ1-5; 8 nucleotides agree with TRBD1. CDR3 size: 15 residues. V lost 1 base to trimming and J lost 7 bases; unmatched junction nucleotides: 6. Germline-derived CDR1 and CDR2 are MGHRA and YSYEKL.

This clone has only a few counts. The chain is built from TRBV7-9 and TRBJ1-1; a possible D gene is TRBD1 (6 bases). The germline gives CDR1 SEHNR, CDR2 FQNEAQ (reference sequence). The CDR3 totals 12 residues. Trimming cost V 5 bases and J 10 bases, with 14 bases left between them. The CDR3 loop is CASSPDSPAAFF. CDR3 coding DNA: TGTGCCAGCAGCCCGGACAGCCCGGCAGCTTTCTTT. The whole variable domain, filled in from reference TRBV7-9 and TRBJ1-1, reads DTGVSQNPRHKITKRGQNVTFRCDPISEHNRLYWYRQTLGQGPEFLTYFQNEAQLEKSRLLSDRFSAERPKGSFSTLEIQRTEQGDSAMYLCASSPDSPAAFFGQGTRLTVV.

The chain joins TRBV7-3 to TRBJ2-2; 8 bases align to TRBD1. Per germline, CDR1 SGHTA and CDR2 FQGTGA. This CDR3 region has 15 residues. The V segment lost 4 bases and the J segment 1 base; nucleotides outside the gene matches: 2. This CDR3 is CASSSGTGNTGELFF. In nucleotides, the CDR3 is TGTGCCAGCAGCTCCGGGACAGGGAACACCGGGGAGCTGTTTTTT.

Only a few counts were recorded for this clone. The chain has TRBV19 and TRBJ1-5, with a possible D match to TRBD1 (5 bases). Germline CDR1 and CDR2: LNHDA and SQIVND (reference sequence). Trimming took off 2 bases at V and 4 bases at J, with 9 bases between the two ends. The CDR3 extends over 14 amino acids. The CDR3 DNA follows: TGTGCCAGTAGTATAATACCAGGGAATCAGCCCCAGCATTTT. This translates into CASSIIPGNQPQHF.

The chain employs TRBV19 and TRBJ1-2; D gene unclear. The germline gives CDR1 LNHDA, CDR2 SQIVND (reference sequence). The germline V and J ends were trimmed by 5 bases and 5 bases, with 15 bases remaining between them. This CDR3 contains 14 residues. This CDR3 reads CASSENVAGYGYTF. As DNA, the CDR3 is TGTGCCAGTAGTGAGAACGTAGCCGGTTATGGCTACACCTTC.

This chain joins TRBV7-2 and TRBJ1-1; D remains unclear. Germline lookup yields CDR1 SGHTA and CDR2 FQGNSA. Trimming stripped 1 base from V and 0 bases from J, with 6 bases between. The CDR3 is 14 residues long. The DNA for the CDR3 is TGTGCCAGCAGCTTAGACAACATGAACACTGAAGCTTTCTTT. Its translation is CASSLDNMNTEAFF.

V and J are TRBV9 and TRBJ2-7, with 7 positions matching TRBD2. The germline gives CDR1 SGDLS, CDR2 YYNGEE. The junction had 9 bases not matched to a gene; V was cut back by 3 bases and J by 6 bases. CDR3 length equals 14 residues. The CDR3 DNA reads TGTGCCAGCAGCGGGGAGGGAGGAAAGAGCGAGCAGTACTTC. It yields the protein CASSGEGGKSEQYF. Full variable domain (missing parts from reference TRBV9 and TRBJ2-7): DSGVTQTPKHLITATGQRVTLRCSPRSGDLSVYWYQQSLDQGLQFLIQYYNGEERAKGNILERFSAQQFPDLHSELNLSSLELGDSALYFCASSGEGGKSEQYFGPGTRLTVT.

This clone was observed a single time. The chain joins TRBV6-6 to TRBJ2-5; 8 bases fit TRBD2. Gene TRBJ2-7 matches the end of the DNA better, so the J call may be wrong. Germline V gene data show CDR1 as MNHNY and CDR2 as SVGAGI (reference sequence). The CDR3 sequence is 16 residues long. This CDR3 is CASSYSGGGPTYEQYF. The DNA for the CDR3 is TGTGCCAGCAGTTACTCGGGCGGGGGGCCCACCTACGAGCAGTACTTC.

V gene TRBV10-3 combines with J gene TRBJ2-5; TRBD2 might be the D (6 bases). Per germline, CDR1 ENHRY and CDR2 SYGVKD. This CDR3 comprises 12 residues. Trimming left V 8 bases short and J 3 bases short, with 10 bases between. The CDR3 sequence is CAIGRGEETQYF. The CDR3 DNA follows: TGTGCCATCGGTCGCGGGGAAGAGACCCAGTACTTC.